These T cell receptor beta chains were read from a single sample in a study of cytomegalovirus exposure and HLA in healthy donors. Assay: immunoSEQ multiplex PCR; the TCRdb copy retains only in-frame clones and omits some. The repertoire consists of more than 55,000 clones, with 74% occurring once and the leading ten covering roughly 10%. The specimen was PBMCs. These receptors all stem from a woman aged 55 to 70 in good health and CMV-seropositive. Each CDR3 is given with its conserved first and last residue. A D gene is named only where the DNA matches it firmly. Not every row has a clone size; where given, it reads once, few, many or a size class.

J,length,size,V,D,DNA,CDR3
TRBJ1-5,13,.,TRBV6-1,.,TGTGCCAGCACCCCTTGGGGAGATCAGCCCCAGCATTTT,CASTPWGDQPQHF
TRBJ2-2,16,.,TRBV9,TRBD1,TGTGCCAGCAGCGTTCGATCCCAACAGGGGGCCGGGGAGCTGTTTTTT,CASSVRSQQGAGELFF
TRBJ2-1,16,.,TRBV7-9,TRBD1,TGTGCCAGCAGCCTACGGGACAGGGGGCACTACAATGAGCAGTTCTTC,CASSLRDRGHYNEQFF
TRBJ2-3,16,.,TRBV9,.,TGTGCCAGCAGCGTAGCCAGTCGACGGCCTAGAGATACGCAGTATTTT,CASSVASRRPRDTQYF
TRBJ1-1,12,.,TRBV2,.,TGTGCCAGCAGACTCGCAGGGGATGAAGCTTTCTTT,CASRLAGDEAFF
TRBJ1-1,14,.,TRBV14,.,TGTGCCAGCAGCCCGACAGACGCGAACACTGAAGCTTTCTTT,CASSPTDANTEAFF
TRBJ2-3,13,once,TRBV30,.,TGTGCCTGGAGTGGGAGTGAAACAGATACGCAGTATTTT,CAWSGSETDTQYF
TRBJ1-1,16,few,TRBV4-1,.,TGCGCCAGCAGCCAAGACTCGGGCAGGGCCAACACTGAAGCTTTCTTT,CASSQDSGRANTEAFF
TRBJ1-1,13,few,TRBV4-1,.,TGCGCCAGCAGCCAAGTACGACAGGTTGAAGCTTTCTTT,CASSQVRQVEAFF
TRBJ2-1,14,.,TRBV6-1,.,TGTGCCAGCCCCTCCCAAACCCCCGGGAATGAGCAGTTCTTC,CASPSQTPGNEQFF
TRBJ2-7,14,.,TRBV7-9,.,TGTGCCAGCAGCTCAAGGGACACTTACTACGAGCAGTACTTC,CASSSRDTYYEQYF
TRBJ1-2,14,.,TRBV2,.,TGTGCCAGCAGTCTTAGGACGGGGAACTATGGCTACACCTTC,CASSLRTGNYGYTF